This T cell receptor (beta chain) was identified in a study of T cells in narcolepsy. Clones were read by immunoSEQ multiplex PCR, and TCRdb kept only the in-frame ones, dropping some. The sample holds about 35,000 clones; 80% are singletons and the top ten take roughly 1%. Germline V gives CDR1 SGHRS, CDR2 YFSETQ. The length of the CDR3 is 14 residues. Unmatched junction bases numbered 3, after V lost 4 bases and J lost 4 bases. The TCR originated in a human donor in good health. This chain uses TRBV5-1 with TRBJ2-5, with TRBD2 identical over 11 bases. Sequences were obtained from memory (CD45RA-) CD4+ T cells from blood. CDR3 loop: CASSVSGGGETQYF. The CDR3 nucleotides are TGCGCCAGCAGCGTTAGCGGGGGGGGAGAGACCCAGTACTTC. Complete variable domain (other parts from reference TRBV5-1 and TRBJ2-5): KAGVTQTPRYLIKTRGQQVTLSCSPISGHRSVSWYQQTPGQGLQFLFEYFSETQRNKGNFPGRFSGRQFSNSRSEMNVSTLELGDSALYLCASSVSGGGETQYFGPGTRLLVL.